This T cell receptor beta chain was sequenced for a study of CD8 T cells in Susac syndrome. The RNA, about 0.5 to 1 ug, was put through reverse transcription using random hexamers. It was immunoSEQ multiplex PCR that amplified TCR beta CDR3 across 54 Vbeta and 13 Jbeta. One entry per CDR3 protein results from TCRdb running MiXCR on the immunoSEQ multiplex PCR reads. Of about 430,000 distinct CDR3 sequences in the sample, more than 70% are singletons; the top ten hold about 0.12%. As for this clonotype: Its specificity is unknown.

Study results and limitations: That the number of individuals in its TCR sequencing and HLA analysis was relatively small was acknowledged by the study.

This CDR3 is 16 amino acids long. Between the trimmed V and J ends, which lost 1 base and 2 bases, there was a span of 15 bases. The germline V gene has CDR1 SGHVS and CDR2 FQNEAQ. From blood CD8+ and CD4+ T cells, the TCR beta chain was sequenced. Specimen: CD8+ T cells from PBMCs. The TCR sequence derives from a human donor with multiple sclerosis. This chain links TRBV7-8 with TRBJ2-7, with D perhaps matching TRBD1 or TRBD2 (5 bases each). CDR3 DNA: TGTGCCAGCAGCTTAGGGATCCCGGGACGGACCTACGAGCAGTACTTC. As protein: CASSLGIPGRTYEQYF.